Sequencing of this TCR beta chain was carried out in a study of shared clonotypes between healthy human individuals. Study-level points and caveats: Naive subsets generally had larger estimated richness than memory subsets.

This table comes from immunoSEQ multiplex PCR, and its TCRdb copy is limited to in-frame clones, with some not included. The profile shows hundreds of thousands of clones, roughly 70% of them singletons. Remarks on this clone: The antigen is unknown.

Germline CDR1 reads GTSNPN; CDR2 reads SVGIG (reference sequence). The CDR3 covers 11 residues. The germline V and J ends were trimmed by 5 bases and 2 bases, with 6 bases remaining between them. J is TRBJ1-1 and V is TRBV30; tentatively, D is TRBD1 (5 bases). The source material was memory CD4+ T cells sorted from blood. This sample's subset: CD45RA-negative fraction. The source of this sequence is a woman aged 25 to 39 in good health. The CDR3 DNA reads TGTGCCTGGGACAGTAACACTGAAGCTTTCTTT. Its protein is CAWDSNTEAFF.